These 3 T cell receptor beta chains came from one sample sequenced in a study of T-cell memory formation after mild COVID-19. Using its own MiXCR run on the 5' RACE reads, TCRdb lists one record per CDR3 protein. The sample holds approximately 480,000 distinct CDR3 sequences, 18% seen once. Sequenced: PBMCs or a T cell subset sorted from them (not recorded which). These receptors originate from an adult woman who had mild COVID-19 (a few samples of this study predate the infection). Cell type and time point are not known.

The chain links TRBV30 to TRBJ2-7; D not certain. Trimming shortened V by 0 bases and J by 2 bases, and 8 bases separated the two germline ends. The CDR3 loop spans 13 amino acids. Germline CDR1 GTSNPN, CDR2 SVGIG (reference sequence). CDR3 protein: CAWSVLQTYEQYF. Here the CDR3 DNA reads TGTGCCTGGAGTGTACTACAGACCTACGAGCAGTACTTC.

Here the CDR3 reads CASDPLWRTSSGNTIYF. The DNA of the CDR3 is TGTGCCAGCGACCCACTATGGCGGACAAGCTCTGGAAACACCATATATTTT. V is TRBV2 and J is TRBJ1-3; D is perhaps TRBD1 (5 bases). Germline CDR1 is SNHLY and CDR2 is FYNNEI. The CDR3 is 17 residues long. The ends were cut back, 8 bases at V and 0 bases at J, with 20 bases in the middle.

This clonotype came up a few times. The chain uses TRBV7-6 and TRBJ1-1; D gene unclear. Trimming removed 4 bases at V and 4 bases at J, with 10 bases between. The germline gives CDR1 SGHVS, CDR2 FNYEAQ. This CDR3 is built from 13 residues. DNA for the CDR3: TGTGCCAGCAGCTCGAGACCAGGCACTGAAGCTTTCTTT. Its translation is CASSSRPGTEAFF.